Following are 12 T cell receptor beta chains from one sample sequenced in a study of CD8 T cells in ankylosing spondylitis. Using its own MiXCR run on the 5' RACE reads, TCRdb lists one record per CDR3 protein. This table has 200,000 to 250,000 distinct CDR3 sequences, approximately 12% appearing once. The sequencing sample was made of blood, either unsorted or a sorted T cell fraction (not recorded which). These TCRs come from a male donor with ankylosing spondylitis or in good health (not recorded which).

This clonotype was found many times. The chain couples TRBV5-1 to TRBJ2-7; D is perhaps TRBD1 (7 bases). V was shortened by 1 base and J by 4 bases, with 15 bases between the two germline ends. CDR3 length equals 15 residues. Per the germline V gene, CDR1 is SGHRS and CDR2 is YFSETQ. The CDR3 region is CASSLTPAGGYEQYF. For the CDR3, the DNA is TGCGCCAGCAGCTTGACGCCGGCAGGGGGGTACGAGCAGTACTTC. Supplemented by reference TRBV5-1 and TRBJ2-7, the full variable domain reads KAGVTQTPRYLIKTRGQQVTLSCSPISGHRSVSWYQQTPGQGLQFLFEYFSETQRNKGNFPGRFSGRQFSNSRSEMNVSTLELGDSALYLCASSLTPAGGYEQYFGPGTRLTVT.

This clonotype was found many times. The J gene is TRBJ2-7, the V gene TRBV5-1; D is uncertain. In germline, CDR1 is SGHRS, CDR2 YFSETQ. CDR3 length: 11 amino acids. Trimming pared 2 bases from V and 7 bases from J, leaving 7 bases between. CDR3 coding DNA: TGCGCCAGCAGCTTCCCCGGGGAGCAGTACTTC. Translation gives CASSFPGEQYF.

This chain connects TRBV5-5 to TRBJ2-1; weak D call: TRBD1 (5 bases). Germline V gene lookup returns CDR1 SGHKS and CDR2 YYEKEE (reference sequence). Trimming removed 0 bases at V and 8 bases at J, with 12 bases between. The CDR3 covers 14 residues. CDR3 DNA: TGTGCCAGCAGCTTGGGGCAGGGCAACGATGAGCAGTTCTTC. Protein product: CASSLGQGNDEQFF.

This clonotype was recorded at least ten times. The J gene is TRBJ1-1, the V gene TRBV20-1; 8 nucleotides match TRBD1. Germline values: CDR1 DFQATT, CDR2 SNEGSKA (reference sequence). The V and J ends lost 2 bases and 1 base, in that order; junction bases with no gene match: 3. CDR3 length equals 14 residues. CDR3: CSARQGARNTEAFF. The DNA of the CDR3 is TGCAGTGCTAGACAGGGGGCGAGGAACACTGAAGCTTTCTTT.

The chain employs TRBV5-1 and TRBJ2-1, with D unclear. Germline V lookup: CDR1 SGHRS, CDR2 YFSETQ. With 0 bases removed from V and 1 base from J, the gap between germline ends came to 5 bases. The CDR3 extends over 14 amino acids. Here the CDR3 reads CASSLVRSYNEQFF. The CDR3 nucleotides are TGCGCCAGCAGCTTGGTTCGTTCCTACAATGAGCAGTTCTTC.

Ten or more counts support this clonotype. The chain couples TRBV5-1 to TRBJ1-2; TRBD1 aligns across 9 bases. V lost 3 bases and J lost 6; bases outside the gene matches: 3. CDR3 size: 13 residues. Looked up from germline, CDR1 is SGHRS and CDR2 is YFSETQ. The CDR3 spells CASSWTGEDGYTF. The CDR3 coding sequence is TGCGCCAGCAGCTGGACAGGGGAGGATGGCTACACCTTC.

This CDR3 reads CASTTTPGQGTYEQYF. For the CDR3, the DNA is TGTGCCAGCACCACAACCCCGGGACAGGGGACCTACGAGCAGTACTTC. This chain links TRBV11-2 with TRBJ2-7; TRBD1 agrees at 10 bases. This CDR3 has 16 residues. The V gene end was trimmed by 7 bases and the J gene end by 2 bases; junction bases not matched to a gene: 11. The germline V gene has CDR1 SGHAT and CDR2 FQNNGV.

In this sample, this clonotype turned up many times. The CDR3 region is CASSPPHSDTQYF. The CDR3 bases are TGTGCCAGCAGCCCCCCCCATTCAGATACGCAGTATTTT. This chain uses TRBV5-6 with TRBJ2-3; D is undetermined. From germline, CDR1 is SGHDT and CDR2 YYEEEE. The CDR3 sequence is 13 residues long. With 4 bases removed from V and 4 bases from J, the gap between germline ends came to 10 bases.

This chain links TRBV11-2 with TRBJ1-1; D possibly corresponds to TRBD1 (5 bases). V lost 8 bases, J lost 5 bases, and 15 bases lay in between. This CDR3 has 13 amino acids. Germline CDR1 reads SGHAT; CDR2 reads FQNNGV. CDR3 DNA sequence: TGTGCCAGCCAGCGTTCAGGGCGGACTGAAGCTTTCTTT. Protein product: CASQRSGRTEAFF.

V usage is TRBV20-1 and J usage is TRBJ1-2, with D unclear. This CDR3 comprises 14 residues. Trimming removed 2 bases from V and 6 bases from J, with 16 bases in between. Germline CDR1 and CDR2: DFQATT and SNEGSKA (reference sequence). The CDR3 here is CSARNPRQWNGYTF. In DNA, the CDR3 is TGCAGTGCTAGAAACCCCAGGCAGTGGAATGGCTACACCTTC.

This clonotype was observed many times. CDR3 bases: TGTGCCAGCAGTCACAGTAAGACCTACGAGCAGTACTTC. Encoded protein: CASSHSKTYEQYF. The gene calls are TRBV6-6 and TRBJ2-7; D gene ambiguous. Trimming cost V 5 bases and J 2 bases, with 10 bases left between them. There are 13 residues in the CDR3. Germline V CDR1 and CDR2: MNHNY, SVGAGI (reference sequence).

In its sample, this clonotype was seen many times. V is TRBV10-3 and J is TRBJ2-3, with D uncertain. Germline CDR1 is ENHRY and CDR2 is SYGVKD. The CDR3 is made up of 13 amino acids. CDR3: CASHEERANTQYF. In DNA, the CDR3 is TGTGCTAGCCACGAGGAAAGGGCTAATACGCAGTATTTT.